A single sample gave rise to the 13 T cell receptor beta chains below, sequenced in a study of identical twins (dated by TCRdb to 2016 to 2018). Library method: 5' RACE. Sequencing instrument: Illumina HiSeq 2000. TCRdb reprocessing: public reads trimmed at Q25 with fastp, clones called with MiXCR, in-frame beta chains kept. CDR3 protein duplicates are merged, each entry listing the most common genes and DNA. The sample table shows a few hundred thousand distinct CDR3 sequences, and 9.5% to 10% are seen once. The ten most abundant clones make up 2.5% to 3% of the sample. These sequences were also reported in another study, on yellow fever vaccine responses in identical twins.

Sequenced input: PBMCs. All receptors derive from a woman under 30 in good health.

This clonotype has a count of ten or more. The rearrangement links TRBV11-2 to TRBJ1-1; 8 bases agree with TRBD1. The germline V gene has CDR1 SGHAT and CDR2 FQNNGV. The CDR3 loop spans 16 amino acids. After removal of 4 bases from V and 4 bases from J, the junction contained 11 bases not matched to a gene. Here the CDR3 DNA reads TGTGCCAGCAGCTCTGTCAGGGGGCCTTCGGGCACTGAAGCTTTCTTT. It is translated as CASSSVRGPSGTEAFF.

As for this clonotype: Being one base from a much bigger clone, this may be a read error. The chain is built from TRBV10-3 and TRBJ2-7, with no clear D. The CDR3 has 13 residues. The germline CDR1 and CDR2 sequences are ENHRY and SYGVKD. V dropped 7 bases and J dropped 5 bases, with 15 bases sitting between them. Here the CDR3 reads CAIMSMQWNEQYF. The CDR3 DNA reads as TGTGCCATCATGAGTATGCAGTGGAACGAGCAGTACTTC.

The CDR3, as DNA: TGCAGTGCTAGAGAAGGGACTAGCGTTTGGGATACGCAGTATTTT. Its protein product is CSAREGTSVWDTQYF. The chain links TRBV20-1 to TRBJ2-3; 10 bases line up with TRBD2. Germline trimming cut 0 bases from V and 6 bases from J; bases unmatched to any gene: 6. Per the germline V gene, CDR1 is DFQATT and CDR2 is SNEGSKA (reference sequence). The CDR3 contains 15 residues.

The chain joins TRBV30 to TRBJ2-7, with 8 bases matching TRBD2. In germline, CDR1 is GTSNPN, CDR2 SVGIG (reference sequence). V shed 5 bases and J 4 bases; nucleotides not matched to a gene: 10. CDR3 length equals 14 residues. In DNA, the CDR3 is TGTGCCTGGCTCCCGGCAGCGGGAGAGTACGAGCAGTACTTC. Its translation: CAWLPAAGEYEQYF.

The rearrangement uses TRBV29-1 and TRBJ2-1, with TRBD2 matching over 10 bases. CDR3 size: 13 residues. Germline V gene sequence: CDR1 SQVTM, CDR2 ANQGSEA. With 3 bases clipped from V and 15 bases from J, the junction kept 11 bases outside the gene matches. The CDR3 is CSVEGSTSGATFF. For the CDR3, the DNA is TGCAGCGTTGAGGGCTCAACTAGCGGGGCGACGTTCTTC.

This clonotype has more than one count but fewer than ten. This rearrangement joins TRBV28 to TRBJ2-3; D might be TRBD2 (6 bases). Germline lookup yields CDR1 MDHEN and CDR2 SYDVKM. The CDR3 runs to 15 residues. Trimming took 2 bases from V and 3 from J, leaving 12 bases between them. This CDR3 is CASSLQGGTTDTQYF. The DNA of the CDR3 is TGTGCCAGCAGTTTACAGGGCGGGACGACAGATACGCAGTATTTT. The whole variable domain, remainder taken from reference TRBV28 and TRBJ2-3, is DVKVTQSSRYLVKRTGEKVFLECVQDMDHENMFWYRQDPGLGLRLIYFSYDVKMKEKGDIPEGYSVSREKKERFSLILESASTNQTSMYLCASSLQGGTTDTQYFGPGTRLTVL.

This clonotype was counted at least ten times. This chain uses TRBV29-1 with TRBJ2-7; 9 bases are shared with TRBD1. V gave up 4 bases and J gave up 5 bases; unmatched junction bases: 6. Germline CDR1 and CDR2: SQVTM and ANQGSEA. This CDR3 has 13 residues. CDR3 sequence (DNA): TGCAGCGTTGCTACAGGGGGCTTTAACGAGCAGTACTTC. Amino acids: CSVATGGFNEQYF.

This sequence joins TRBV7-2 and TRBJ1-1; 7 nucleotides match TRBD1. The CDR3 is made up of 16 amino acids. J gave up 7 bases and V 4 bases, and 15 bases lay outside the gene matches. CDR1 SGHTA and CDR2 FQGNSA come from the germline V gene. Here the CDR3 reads CASSSLLEGAQVEAFF. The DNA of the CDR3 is TGTGCCAGCAGCTCTCTCCTGGAGGGGGCACAGGTTGAAGCTTTCTTT. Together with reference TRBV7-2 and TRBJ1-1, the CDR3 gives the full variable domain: GAGVSQSPSNKVTEKGKDVELRCDPISGHTALYWYRQSLGQGLEFLIYFQGNSAPDKSGLPSDRFSAERTGGSVSTLTIQRTQQEDSAVYLCASSSLLEGAQVEAFFGQGTRLTVV.

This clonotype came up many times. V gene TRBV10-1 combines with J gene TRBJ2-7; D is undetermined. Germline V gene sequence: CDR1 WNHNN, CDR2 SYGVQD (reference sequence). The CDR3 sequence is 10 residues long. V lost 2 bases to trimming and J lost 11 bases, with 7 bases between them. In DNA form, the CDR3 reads TGCGCCAGCAGTGAGATCGGCGAGTACTTC. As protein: CASSEIGEYF.

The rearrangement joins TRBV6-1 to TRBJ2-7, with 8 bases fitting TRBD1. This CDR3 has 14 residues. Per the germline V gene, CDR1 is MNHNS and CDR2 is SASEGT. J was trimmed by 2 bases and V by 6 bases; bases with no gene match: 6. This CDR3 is CASSSDRGPYEQYF. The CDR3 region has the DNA TGTGCCAGCAGCTCCGACAGGGGACCCTACGAGCAGTACTTC.

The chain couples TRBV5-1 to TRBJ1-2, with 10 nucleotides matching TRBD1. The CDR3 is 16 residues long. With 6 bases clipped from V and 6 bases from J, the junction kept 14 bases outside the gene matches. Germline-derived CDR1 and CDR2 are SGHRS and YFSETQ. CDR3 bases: TGCGCCAGCAAGTCGGGGCCGACAGGGGGCAGGAATGGCTACACCTTC. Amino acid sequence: CASKSGPTGGRNGYTF.

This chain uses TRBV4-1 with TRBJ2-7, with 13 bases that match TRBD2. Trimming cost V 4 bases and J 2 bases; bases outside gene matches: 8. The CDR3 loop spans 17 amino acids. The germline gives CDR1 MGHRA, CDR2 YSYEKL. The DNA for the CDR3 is TGCGCCAGCAGCCTGGGACTAGCGGGAATCCAGACCTACGAGCAGTACTTC. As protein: CASSLGLAGIQTYEQYF.

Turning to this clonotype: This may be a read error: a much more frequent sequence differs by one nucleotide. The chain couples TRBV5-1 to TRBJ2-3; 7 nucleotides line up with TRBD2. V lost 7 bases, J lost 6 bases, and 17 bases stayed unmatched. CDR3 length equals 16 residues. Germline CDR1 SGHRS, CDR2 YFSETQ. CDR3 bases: TGCGCCAGCGCTCCGGGAAGGCGGGAGATAAGGGATACGCAGTATTTT. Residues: CASAPGRREIRDTQYF.